The 22 T cell receptor beta chains listed next were all sequenced from one sample in a study of blood T cell repertoires in COVID-19. Profiling relied on immunoSEQ multiplex PCR, and the TCRdb table lists in-frame clones only, not all of them. This repertoire shows a few hundred thousand clones, more than 65% found once; its top ten account for more than 0.95%. The specimen sequenced was peripheral blood. Source of these receptors: a human donor with acute or convalescent COVID-19. The donor label of this sample is uncertain.

The V call is TRBV5-5, the J call TRBJ2-5; D is undetermined. Germline values: CDR1 SGHKS, CDR2 YYEKEE (reference sequence). V was cut by 7 bases and J by 1 base, with 14 bases left in between. The CDR3 spans 14 residues. CDR3 DNA sequence: TGTGCCAGCTCCATGAGGTCGCTCCAAGAGACCCAGTACTTC. As protein: CASSMRSLQETQYF.

V and J are TRBV18 and TRBJ1-1, with D uncertain. This CDR3 is 13 amino acids long. Trimming took off 4 bases at V and 5 bases at J, with 11 bases between the two ends. From germline, CDR1 is KGHSH and CDR2 LQKENI. The CDR3, as DNA: TGTGCCAGCTCACTGGCCGAGCGGACTGAAGCTTTCTTT. Translation gives CASSLAERTEAFF.

The gene calls are TRBV19 and TRBJ1-2, with D tentatively TRBD1 (6 bases). The CDR3 sequence is 14 residues long. Germline-derived CDR1 and CDR2 are LNHDA and SQIVND (reference sequence). Trimming stripped 7 bases from V and 2 bases from J, with 14 bases between. CDR3 region: CASKRGTENYGYTF. CDR3 bases: TGTGCCAGTAAGAGGGGGACGGAAAACTATGGCTACACCTTC.

The chain joins TRBV5-1 to TRBJ1-5; possibly TRBD1 for D (6 bases). This CDR3 is 13 amino acids long. CDR1 is SGHRS, CDR2 YFSETQ, per germline. Trimming shortened V by 0 bases and J by 6 bases, and 7 bases separated the two germline ends. For the CDR3, the DNA is TGCGCCAGCAGCTTGGAAGGGGGTCAGCCCCAGCATTTT. It encodes CASSLEGGQPQHF.

Only a few counts were recorded for this clone. The chain carries TRBV28 and TRBJ1-2; D might be TRBD1 (6 bases). Germline loops: CDR1 MDHEN, CDR2 SYDVKM. There are 15 residues in the CDR3. Trimming cost V 6 bases and J 7 bases, with 21 bases left between them. The CDR3 nucleotides read TGTGCCAGCAGCTCAATATCCGACAGGCGACCTGGCTACACCTTC. As protein: CASSSISDRRPGYTF.

This clone was observed a handful of times. The V call is TRBV29-1, the J call TRBJ1-1, with a tentative D call TRBD1 (5 bases). From germline, CDR1 is SQVTM and CDR2 ANQGSEA. V was clipped by 4 bases and J by 10 bases, with 13 bases between them. The CDR3 consists of 11 residues. The CDR3 DNA reads TGCAGCGTTGTGGGGGGGTCTGGAGCTTTCTTT. Translated, it gives CSVVGGSGAFF.

This chain connects TRBV5-6 to TRBJ1-4, with a possible D match to TRBD1 (5 bases). The V end was cut by 2 bases, the J end by 5 bases, with 13 bases between. The CDR3 loop spans 15 amino acids. Looked up from germline, CDR1 is SGHDT and CDR2 is YYEEEE. The CDR3 nucleotides read TGTGCCAGCAGCTTTGCGGGACGGCCAAATGAAAAACTGTTTTTT. Translation gives CASSFAGRPNEKLFF.

The chain links TRBV10-2 to TRBJ1-2, with D possibly matching TRBD1 (5 bases). Germline V gene sequence: CDR1 WSHSY, CDR2 SAAADI. The V end lost 4 bases, the J end lost 3 bases, and 9 bases lay between the germline ends. There are 13 residues in the CDR3. The CDR3 here is CASSGQIDYGYTF. DNA of the CDR3: TGCGCCAGCAGTGGACAGATAGACTATGGCTACACCTTC.

The chain has TRBV7-9 and TRBJ1-1; tentative D call: TRBD1 (5 bases). CDR3 size: 15 residues. V lost 0 bases and J lost 1, with 9 bases in between. In germline, CDR1 is SEHNR, CDR2 FQNEAQ (reference sequence). This CDR3 reads CASSLAGGGNTEAFF. In DNA, the CDR3 is TGTGCCAGCAGCTTAGCGGGCGGGGGGAACACTGAAGCTTTCTTT.

The genes are TRBV12-3 or TRBV12-4 and TRBJ2-7; 8 bases match TRBD2. The trim removed 7 bases at V and 5 bases at J, leaving 7 bases unmatched. The CDR3 runs 13 residues. CDR3 residues: CASTGGGGHEQYF. The CDR3 DNA follows: TGTGCCAGCACCGGGGGGGGTGGCCACGAGCAGTACTTC.

This clone has only one observation. V and J are TRBV3-1 (or the pseudogene TRBV3-2) and TRBJ2-3, with a weak D call TRBD2 (6 bases). This CDR3 contains 17 residues. The germline V gene has CDR1 LGHDT and CDR2 YNNKEL (reference sequence). V was clipped by 5 bases and J by 4 bases, with 22 bases between them. CDR3 region: CASSKRVKYRDADTQYF. Here the CDR3 DNA reads TGTGCCAGCAGCAAGCGGGTCAAATACCGGGACGCAGATACGCAGTATTTT.

The chain is built from TRBV29-1 and TRBJ1-1; D is unresolved. The CDR3 has 11 amino acids. Between the trimmed V and J ends, which lost 2 bases and 3 bases, there was a span of 4 bases. Germline V gene data show CDR1 as SQVTM and CDR2 as ANQGSEA. CDR3: CSVESYTEAFF. The CDR3 DNA reads TGCAGCGTTGAATCATACACTGAAGCTTTCTTT.

The chain uses TRBV18 and TRBJ1-3; tentatively, D is TRBD1 (6 bases). CDR1 KGHSH and CDR2 LQKENI come from the germline V gene. The germline V and J ends were trimmed by 3 bases and 3 bases, with 21 bases remaining between them. The CDR3 loop spans 18 amino acids. The CDR3 bases are TGTGCCAGCTCACCCCAATGGACAGTGGGGAACCTTGGAAACACCATATATTTT. Its protein is CASSPQWTVGNLGNTIYF.

About this clone itself: The sample has other DNA sequences that encode this CDR3 too. The rearrangement joins TRBV9 to TRBJ1-6; no definite D call. CDR3 length equals 14 residues. The V end was cut by 0 bases, the J end by 8 bases, with 9 bases between. Per the germline V gene, CDR1 is SGDLS and CDR2 is YYNGEE. In nucleotides, the CDR3 is TGTGCCAGCAGCGTAGGGGGAGGAGATTCACCCCTCCACTTT. Amino acid sequence: CASSVGGGDSPLHF.

In this sample, this clone turned up a few times. This sequence joins TRBV18 and TRBJ1-2; tentative D call: TRBD1 (5 bases). Germline CDR1 reads KGHSH; CDR2 reads LQKENI. V shed 1 base and J shed 1 base, with 7 bases lying between them. The CDR3 runs 14 residues. The CDR3 spells CASSPLGGNYGYTF. As DNA, the CDR3 is TGTGCCAGCTCACCACTGGGGGGTAACTATGGCTACACCTTC.

The rearrangement links TRBV2 to TRBJ1-5; no clear D. CDR3 length: 15 residues. Between the trimmed V and J ends, which lost 4 bases and 0 bases, there was a span of 10 bases. Per the germline V gene, CDR1 is SNHLY and CDR2 is FYNNEI. The CDR3 spells CASSVGGLSNQPQHF. The CDR3 DNA is TGTGCCAGCAGTGTCGGAGGACTTAGCAATCAGCCCCAGCATTTT.

V gene TRBV29-1 combines with J gene TRBJ1-2; 10 bases are shared with TRBD1. The V gene's germline CDR1 is SQVTM and CDR2 ANQGSEA. There are 14 residues in the CDR3. The V gene end was trimmed by 6 bases and the J gene end by 2 bases; junction bases not matched to a gene: 6. CDR3 in DNA: TGCAGCGTGGGCCGGGACAGGGGAAACTATGGCTACACCTTC. Translation gives CSVGRDRGNYGYTF.

The DNA of the CDR3 is TGTGCCAGCAGCCAAGGTAATTTCGAGCAGTTCTTC. It codes for CASSQGNFEQFF. The rearrangement joins TRBV3-1 (or the pseudogene TRBV3-2) to TRBJ2-1; D is unresolved. Germline loops: CDR1 LGHDT, CDR2 YNNKEL (reference sequence). Trimming removed 1 base at V and 10 bases at J, with 8 bases between. CDR3 length: 12 residues.

This clone turned up a few times. J is TRBJ2-3 and V is TRBV11-2, with 11 bases identical to TRBD1. The CDR3 loop spans 17 amino acids. Germline-derived CDR1 and CDR2 are SGHAT and FQNNGV. Trimming took 1 base from V and 2 from J; bases not matched to a gene: 5. The DNA of the CDR3 is TGTGCCAGCAGCTTAGGCCGGGGACAGGGGGTCACAGATACGCAGTATTTT. Translating it yields CASSLGRGQGVTDTQYF.

This chain connects TRBV20-1 to TRBJ1-1; weak D call: TRBD1 (5 bases). The CDR3 runs 15 residues. The V gene lost 3 bases and the J gene lost 10 bases, with 24 bases spanning the gap. Germline CDR1 DFQATT, CDR2 SNEGSKA (reference sequence). The CDR3 sequence is CSASRGGSNTRGAFF. As DNA, the CDR3 is TGCAGTGCTAGTCGTGGCGGAAGCAACACAAGGGGAGCTTTCTTT.

The chain carries TRBV2 and TRBJ2-7; maybe TRBD1 (6 bases). Germline CDR1 SNHLY, CDR2 FYNNEI. The CDR3 length is 15 residues. Trimming removed 6 bases at V and 0 bases at J, with 15 bases between. CDR3 loop: CASSPRRDNSYEQYF. CDR3 nucleotides: TGTGCCAGCAGCCCCCGCAGGGACAACTCCTACGAGCAGTACTTC.

V and J are TRBV29-1 and TRBJ1-1; TRBD1 might be the D (5 bases). Per the germline V gene, CDR1 is SQVTM and CDR2 is ANQGSEA. Trimming took 4 bases from V and 4 from J, leaving 7 bases between them. There are 11 residues in the CDR3. The CDR3 DNA is TGCAGCGTTGTTAGGGGCACTGAAGCTTTCTTT. Translating it yields CSVVRGTEAFF.